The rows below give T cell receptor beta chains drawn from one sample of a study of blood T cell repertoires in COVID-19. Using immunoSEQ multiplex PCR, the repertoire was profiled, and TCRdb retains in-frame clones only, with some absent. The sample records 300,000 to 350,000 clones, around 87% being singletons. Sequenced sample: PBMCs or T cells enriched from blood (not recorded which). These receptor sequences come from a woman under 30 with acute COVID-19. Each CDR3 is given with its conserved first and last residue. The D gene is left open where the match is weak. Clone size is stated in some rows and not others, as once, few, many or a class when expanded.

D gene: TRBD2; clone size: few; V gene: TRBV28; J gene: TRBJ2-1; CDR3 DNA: TGTGCCAGCATCAAGGGCGGGAGAACCAATGAGCAGTTCTTC; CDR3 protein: CASIKGGRTNEQFF
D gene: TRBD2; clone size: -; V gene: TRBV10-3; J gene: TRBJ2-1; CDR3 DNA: TGTGCCATCAGTGAGCCAGCGGGAGGGCCTAGTGAGCAGTTCTTC; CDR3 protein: CAISEPAGGPSEQFF
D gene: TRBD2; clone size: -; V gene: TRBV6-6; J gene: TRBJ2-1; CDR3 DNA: TGTGCCAGCAGTACTCTAGCGGGAGAGAACAATGAGCAGTTCTTC; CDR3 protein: CASSTLAGENNEQFF
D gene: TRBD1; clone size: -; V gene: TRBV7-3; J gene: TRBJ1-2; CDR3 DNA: TGTGCCAGCAGCTCCGGACAGGGGTATGGCTACACCTTC; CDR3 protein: CASSSGQGYGYTF
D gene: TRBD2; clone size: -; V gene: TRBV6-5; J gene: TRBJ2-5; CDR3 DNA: TGTGCCAGCAGTTACGCGGGAGGGCCAGCAGAGACCCAGTACTTC; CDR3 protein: CASSYAGGPAETQYF
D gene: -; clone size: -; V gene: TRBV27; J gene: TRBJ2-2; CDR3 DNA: TGTGCCAGCAGTTGGGCTATCAACACCGGGGAGCTGTTTTTT; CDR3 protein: CASSWAINTGELFF
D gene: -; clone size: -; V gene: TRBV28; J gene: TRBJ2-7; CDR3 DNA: TGTGCCAGCAGTCTTACCTACGAGCAGTACTTC; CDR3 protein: CASSLTYEQYF
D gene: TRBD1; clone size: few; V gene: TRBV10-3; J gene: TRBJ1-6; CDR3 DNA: TGTGCCATCAGCCCCGGGACAGGGGAATTGGGCTATAATTCACCCCTCCACTTT; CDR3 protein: CAISPGTGELGYNSPLHF
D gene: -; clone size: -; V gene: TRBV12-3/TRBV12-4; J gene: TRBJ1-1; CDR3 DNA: TGTGCCAGCAGTTTAGCCCCTGGAGGAGCTTTCTTT; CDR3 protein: CASSLAPGGAFF
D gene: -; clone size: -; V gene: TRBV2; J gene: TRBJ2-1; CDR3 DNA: TGTGCCAGTAAACAGGGAGCCTACAATGAGCAGTTCTTC; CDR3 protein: CASKQGAYNEQFF
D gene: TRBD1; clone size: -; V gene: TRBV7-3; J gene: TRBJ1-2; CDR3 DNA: TGTGCCAGCAGCCCCGGACAGGGGGAAGGCTACACCTTC; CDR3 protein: CASSPGQGEGYTF
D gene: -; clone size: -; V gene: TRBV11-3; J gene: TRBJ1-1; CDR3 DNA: TGTGCCAGCAACCCACAGGGATTGAACACTGAAGCTTTCTTT; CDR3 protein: CASNPQGLNTEAFF
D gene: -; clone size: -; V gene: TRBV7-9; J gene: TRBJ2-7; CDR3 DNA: TGTGCCAGCAGCTCCCTCAGGACTAACCACGAGCAGTACTTC; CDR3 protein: CASSSLRTNHEQYF
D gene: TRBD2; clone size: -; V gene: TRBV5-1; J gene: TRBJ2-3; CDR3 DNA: TGCGGGACTAGCGGGAGTGGGGGGCCAGATACGCAGTATTTT; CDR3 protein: CGTSGSGGPDTQYF
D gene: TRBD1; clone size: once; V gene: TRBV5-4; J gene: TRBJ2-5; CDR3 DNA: TGTGCCAGCAGCTTGGGGGCAGGGGGCAGGCAGACCCAGTACTTC; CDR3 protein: CASSLGAGGRQTQYF
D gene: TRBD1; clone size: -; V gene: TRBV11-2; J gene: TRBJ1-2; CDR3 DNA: TGTGCCAGCAGCTCGACAGGGAACCATGGCTACACCTTC; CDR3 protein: CASSSTGNHGYTF
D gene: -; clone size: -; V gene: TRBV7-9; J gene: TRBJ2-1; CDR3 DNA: TGTGCCAGCAGCTTAGTATGGTCAGGGGGGAGGAATGAGCAGTTCTTC; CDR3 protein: CASSLVWSGGRNEQFF
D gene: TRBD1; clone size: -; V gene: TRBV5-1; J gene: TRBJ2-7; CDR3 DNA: TGCGCCAGCAGCTGGGACAGGGGGTCCTACGAGCAGTACTTC; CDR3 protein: CASSWDRGSYEQYF
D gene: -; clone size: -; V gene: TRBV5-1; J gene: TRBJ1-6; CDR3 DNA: TGCGCCAGCAGAGAAGGGGCTTCGAATTCACCCCTCCACTTT; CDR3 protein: CASREGASNSPLHF
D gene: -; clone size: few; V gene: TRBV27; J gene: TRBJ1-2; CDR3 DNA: TGTGCCAGCAGTCTCGGTCGGGGGTCCGGCTACACCTTC; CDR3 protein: CASSLGRGSGYTF
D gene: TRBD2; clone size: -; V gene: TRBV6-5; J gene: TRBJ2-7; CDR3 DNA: TGTGCCAGCAGTTCGCGGGGGGTGAATCGATACGAGCAGTACTTC; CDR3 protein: CASSSRGVNRYEQYF
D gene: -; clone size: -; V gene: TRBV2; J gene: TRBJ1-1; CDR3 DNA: TGTGCCAGCAGTGAAGTAATATCCACTGAAGCTTTCTTT; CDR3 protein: CASSEVISTEAFF
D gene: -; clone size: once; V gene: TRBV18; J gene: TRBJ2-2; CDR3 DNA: TGTGCCGGGCGGACACTCGCGAACACCGGGGAGCTGTTTTTT; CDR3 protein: CAGRTLANTGELFF
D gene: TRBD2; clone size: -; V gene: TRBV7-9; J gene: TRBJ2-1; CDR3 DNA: TGTGCCAGCAGCTCCTTAGCGGGAGGGCCCGGGGATGAGCAGTTCTTC; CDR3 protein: CASSSLAGGPGDEQFF
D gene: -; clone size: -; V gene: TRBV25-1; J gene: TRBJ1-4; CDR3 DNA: TGTGCCAGCAGTGAATGGAGGGGCCAACTGTTTTTT; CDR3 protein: CASSEWRGQLFF
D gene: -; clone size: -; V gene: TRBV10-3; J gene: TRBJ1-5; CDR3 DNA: TGTGCCATCAGTGAAGGAATAGGGGCGGGGAACAATCAGCCCCAGCATTTT; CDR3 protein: CAISEGIGAGNNQPQHF
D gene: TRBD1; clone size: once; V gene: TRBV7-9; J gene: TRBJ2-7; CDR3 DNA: TGTGCCAGCAGCACCCGGACAGGAACGACCTACGAGCAGTACTTC; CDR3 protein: CASSTRTGTTYEQYF
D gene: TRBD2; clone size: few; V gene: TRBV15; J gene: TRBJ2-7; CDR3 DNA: TGTGCCACCAGCAGAGATCAGGCTAGCGGGATGTACGAGCAGTACTTC; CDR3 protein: CATSRDQASGMYEQYF
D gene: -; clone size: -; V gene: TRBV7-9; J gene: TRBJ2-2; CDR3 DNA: TGTGCCAGCAGCCCCGACAGGAAGGCCGGGGAGCTGTTTTTT; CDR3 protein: CASSPDRKAGELFF
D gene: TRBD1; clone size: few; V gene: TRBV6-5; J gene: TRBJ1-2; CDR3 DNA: TGTGCCAGCAGTTGGACAGGGAGAGAAGGCTACACCTTC; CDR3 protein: CASSWTGREGYTF
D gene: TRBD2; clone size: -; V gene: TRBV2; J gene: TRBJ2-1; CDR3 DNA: TGTGCCAGCGGGAGGGCGAGCAATGAGCAGTTCTTC; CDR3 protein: CASGRASNEQFF
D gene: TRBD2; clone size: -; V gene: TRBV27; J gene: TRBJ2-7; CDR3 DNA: TGTGCCAGCAGTTCGGGACTAGCGGGAGGGTCAAAGTACTTC; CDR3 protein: CASSSGLAGGSKYF
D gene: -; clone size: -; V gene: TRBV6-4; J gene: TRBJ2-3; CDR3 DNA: TGTGCCAGCAGTGACTCTGACTTTACAGATACGCAGTATTTT; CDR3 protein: CASSDSDFTDTQYF
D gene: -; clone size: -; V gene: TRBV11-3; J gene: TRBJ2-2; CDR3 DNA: TGTGCCAGCAGCCCCCAGGGAATGGAAACCGGGGAGCTGTTTTTT; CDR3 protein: CASSPQGMETGELFF
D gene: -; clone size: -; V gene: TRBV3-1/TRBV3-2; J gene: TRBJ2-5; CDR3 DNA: TGTGCCAGCAGCCCCGATGGACTAGGGGGTTTCCAAGAGACCCAGTACTTC; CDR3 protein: CASSPDGLGGFQETQYF
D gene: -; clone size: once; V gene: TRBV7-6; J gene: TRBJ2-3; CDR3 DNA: TGTGCCAGCAGCTTAACGACGGTGGGAGGAAGCACAGATACGCAGTATTTT; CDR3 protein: CASSLTTVGGSTDTQYF
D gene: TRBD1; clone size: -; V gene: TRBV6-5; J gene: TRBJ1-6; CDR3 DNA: TGTGCCAGCAGTTACTCGACTACAGGGGATAATTCACCCCTCCACTTT; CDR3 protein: CASSYSTTGDNSPLHF
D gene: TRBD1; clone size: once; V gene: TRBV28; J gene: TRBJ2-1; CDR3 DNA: TGTGCCAGCAGTTTTCCGAGACAGGGTATAAATGAGCAGTTCTTC; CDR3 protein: CASSFPRQGINEQFF
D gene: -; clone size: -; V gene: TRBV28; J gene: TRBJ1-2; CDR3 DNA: TGTGCCAGCGGCCCCCGCGGCTACACCTTC; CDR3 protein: CASGPRGYTF
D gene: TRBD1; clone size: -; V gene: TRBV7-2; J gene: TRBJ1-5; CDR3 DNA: TGTGCCAGCAGCCCCCAACAGGGGGCCAATCAGCCCCAGCATTTT; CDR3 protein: CASSPQQGANQPQHF
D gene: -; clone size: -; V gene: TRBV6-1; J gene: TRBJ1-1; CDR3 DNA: TGTGCCAGCAGTGGAGGTCCGGGAGGAAGAGACACTGAAGCTTTCTTT; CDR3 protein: CASSGGPGGRDTEAFF
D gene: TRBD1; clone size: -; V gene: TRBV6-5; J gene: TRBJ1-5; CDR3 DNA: TGTGCCAGCGGGCAGACAGGGGGCGTAGAGCCCCAGCATTTT; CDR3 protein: CASGQTGGVEPQHF
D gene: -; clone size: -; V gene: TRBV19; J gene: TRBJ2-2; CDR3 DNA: TGTGCCAGTAGTGTCACCGGGACACCGACCGGGGAGCTGTTTTTT; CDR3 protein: CASSVTGTPTGELFF
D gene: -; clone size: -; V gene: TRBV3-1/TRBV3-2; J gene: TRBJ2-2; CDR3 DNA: TGTGCCAGCAGCCGCGGCGGGAACACCGGGGAGCTGTTTTTT; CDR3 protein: CASSRGGNTGELFF
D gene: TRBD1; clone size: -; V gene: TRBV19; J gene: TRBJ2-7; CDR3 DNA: TGTGCCAGTAGTTCATCCTGGACAGGGGGTTCCTACGAGCAGTACTTC; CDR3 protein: CASSSSWTGGSYEQYF
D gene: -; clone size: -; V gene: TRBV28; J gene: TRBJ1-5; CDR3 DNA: TGTGCCAGCAATGGGGGGGTAGGGAGCAATCAGCCCCAGCATTTT; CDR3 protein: CASNGGVGSNQPQHF
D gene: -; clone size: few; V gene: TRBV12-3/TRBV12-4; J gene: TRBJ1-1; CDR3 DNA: TGTGCCAGCAGTTTAAATGGGGGCGAAGCTTTCTTT; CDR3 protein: CASSLNGGEAFF
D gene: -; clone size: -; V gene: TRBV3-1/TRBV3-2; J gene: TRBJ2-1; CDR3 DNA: TGTGCCAGCAGCCAAGACAGGGGCTCCTACAATGAGCAGTTCTTC; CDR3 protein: CASSQDRGSYNEQFF
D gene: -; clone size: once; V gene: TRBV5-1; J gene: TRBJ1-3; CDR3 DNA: TGCGCCAGCAGCTTAACGACAGGTAACTCTGGAAACACCATATATTTT; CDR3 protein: CASSLTTGNSGNTIYF
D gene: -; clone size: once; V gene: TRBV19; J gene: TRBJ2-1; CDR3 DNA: TGTGCCAGTAGTCTACCAATCGTTTGGGGCCCGCCGGGTCAAGGGGGGCAGTTCTTC; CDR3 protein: CASSLPIVWGPPGQGGQFF
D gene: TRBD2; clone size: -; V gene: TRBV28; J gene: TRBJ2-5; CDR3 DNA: TGTGCCAGCAGTCCCCCTAGCGGGAGGGACCAAGAGACCCAGTACTTC; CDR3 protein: CASSPPSGRDQETQYF
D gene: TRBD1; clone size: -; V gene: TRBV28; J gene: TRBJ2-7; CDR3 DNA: TGTGCCAGCGGATCATTCGGACAGGGGGTATACGAGCAGTACTTC; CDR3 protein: CASGSFGQGVYEQYF
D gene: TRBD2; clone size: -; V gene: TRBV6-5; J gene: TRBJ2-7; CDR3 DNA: TGTGCCAGCTTGCTAGCGGGAGGGTTCGGCGACGAGCAGTACTTC; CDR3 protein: CASLLAGGFGDEQYF
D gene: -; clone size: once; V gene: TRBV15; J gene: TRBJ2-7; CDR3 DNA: TGTGCCACCAGCAGAGGGGGGGTGCAGAGTGAGCAGTACTTC; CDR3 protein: CATSRGGVQSEQYF